This is a list of T cell receptor beta chains from one sample in a study of blood T cells in healthy people across ages. In TCRdb, the 5' RACE reads were re-called with MiXCR into one record per CDR3 protein. The sample has roughly 2 million distinct CDR3 sequences; about 50% are singletons. The sample comprised blood. The receptors were sampled from a woman aged 40 to 55 in good health. CDR3s include the opening cysteine and the closing phenylalanine or tryptophan. A D gene is named only where the DNA matches it firmly. The size field is filled for only some rows; it gives once, few, many or a size class.

V gene: TRBV5-1
D gene: NA
J gene: TRBJ1-4
clone size: NA
CDR3 DNA: TGCGCCAGCAGCGCCGGACGGGGGAGAGGAACAACTAATGAAAAACTGTTTTTT
CDR3 protein: CASSAGRGRGTTNEKLFF

V gene: TRBV7-9
D gene: TRBD1
J gene: TRBJ1-5
clone size: NA
CDR3 DNA: TGTGCCAGCCGCGTAGACAGGGATGATCAGCCCCAGCATTTT
CDR3 protein: CASRVDRDDQPQHF

V gene: TRBV6-2/TRBV6-3
D gene: TRBD2
J gene: TRBJ2-1
clone size: NA
CDR3 DNA: TGTGCCAGCAGTTACTCGATCAGTCTAGCGGGGACTTACAATGAGCAGTTCTTC
CDR3 protein: CASSYSISLAGTYNEQFF

V gene: TRBV5-1
D gene: NA
J gene: TRBJ1-2
clone size: NA
CDR3 DNA: TGCGCCAGCAGCGTACGGACAGCTTACACGATCGGCTATGGCTACACCTTC
CDR3 protein: CASSVRTAYTIGYGYTF

V gene: TRBV5-5
D gene: NA
J gene: TRBJ2-1
clone size: NA
CDR3 DNA: TGTGCCAGCAGCGGGGTAGGGACCTATTCCGAGCAGTTCTTC
CDR3 protein: CASSGVGTYSEQFF

V gene: TRBV29-1
D gene: NA
J gene: TRBJ1-1
clone size: NA
CDR3 DNA: TGCAGCGCCGGGCCCACCACTGAAGCTTTCTTT
CDR3 protein: CSAGPTTEAFF

V gene: TRBV29-1
D gene: NA
J gene: TRBJ1-1
clone size: NA
CDR3 DNA: TGCAGCGGGGGGCTCGGGACAACGAACACTGAAGCTTTCTTT
CDR3 protein: CSGGLGTTNTEAFF

V gene: TRBV5-1
D gene: NA
J gene: TRBJ2-1
clone size: NA
CDR3 DNA: TGCGCCAGCAGCTTGGGAGGGGCCCAACCCTACAATGAGCAGTTCTTC
CDR3 protein: CASSLGGAQPYNEQFF

V gene: TRBV6-5
D gene: NA
J gene: TRBJ2-7
clone size: NA
CDR3 DNA: TGTGCCAGCAGCACAGCCCAGGGGACCGAGCAGTACTTC
CDR3 protein: CASSTAQGTEQYF

V gene: TRBV20-1
D gene: TRBD2
J gene: TRBJ2-5
clone size: NA
CDR3 DNA: TGCAGTGCCCCGGGACTAGCGGGGGGTTCCTCCTACAATGAGCAGTACTTC
CDR3 protein: CSAPGLAGGSSYNEQYF

V gene: TRBV15
D gene: TRBD1
J gene: TRBJ2-3
clone size: few
CDR3 DNA: TGTGCCACCAGCAGCCGGGACAGGGGATGGGATACGCAGTATTTT
CDR3 protein: CATSSRDRGWDTQYF

V gene: TRBV7-3
D gene: TRBD2
J gene: TRBJ2-1
clone size: NA
CDR3 DNA: TGTGCCAGCAGCATCCTACCTAGCGGGGGGCGGAATGAGCAGTTCTTC
CDR3 protein: CASSILPSGGRNEQFF

V gene: TRBV12-5
D gene: NA
J gene: TRBJ2-3
clone size: few
CDR3 DNA: TGTGCTAGTGGTTTGAGAGATACGCAGTATTTT
CDR3 protein: CASGLRDTQYF

V gene: TRBV29-1
D gene: NA
J gene: TRBJ1-1
clone size: NA
CDR3 DNA: TGCAGCGTTGAAGGCAATTCGGCGCTAGCTTTCTTT
CDR3 protein: CSVEGNSALAFF

V gene: TRBV7-2
D gene: NA
J gene: TRBJ2-7
clone size: NA
CDR3 DNA: TGTGCCAGCAGCAAGGACAGAGGCTCCTACGAGCAGTACTTC
CDR3 protein: CASSKDRGSYEQYF